Listed below are T cell receptor beta chains from one sample, sequenced in a study of naive CD8 T cells in extremely preterm neonates. Profiling relied on immunoSEQ multiplex PCR, and the TCRdb table lists in-frame clones only, not all of them. The data hold 6,000 to 6,500 clones, with approximately 98% observed a single time. Material for sequencing was naive CD8+ T cells from cord blood. The receptor set was obtained from a newborn in good health. Both conserved end residues are part of each CDR3. The order of the fields is D gene, V gene, J gene, CDR3 protein. A D gene is named only where the DNA matches it firmly.

NA	TRBV27	TRBJ1-1	CASRDSFENTEAFF
NA	TRBV28	TRBJ2-1	CASGRTRYNEQFF
NA	TRBV19	TRBJ1-6	CASSMGAQGSPLHF
TRBD1	TRBV28	TRBJ2-7	CASSDRDRGSKGYEQYF
TRBD1	TRBV19	TRBJ1-1	CASSMTGGTEAFF
NA	TRBV21-1	TRBJ1-1	CASSKSARDRGRDTEAFF
NA	TRBV7-2	TRBJ2-3	CASLGPQGQALLTDTQYF
NA	TRBV19	TRBJ2-2	CASITGYTGELFF
NA	TRBV10-3	TRBJ2-1	CAISESSGSIGDSEQFF
NA	TRBV29-1	TRBJ1-5	CSVGQDSNQPQHF
NA	TRBV7-9	TRBJ2-3	CASSLVGTDPPDTQYF
NA	TRBV7-9	TRBJ2-1	CASSQDSRGNEQFF
TRBD2	TRBV14	TRBJ2-7	CASSLLAGGAYEQYF
NA	TRBV28	TRBJ1-1	CASSLRGWGEAFF
TRBD2	TRBV5-4	TRBJ2-1	CASSPWTSGPSYNEQFF